Listed below are T cell receptor beta chains from one sample, sequenced in a study of cytomegalovirus exposure and HLA in healthy donors. Data came from immunoSEQ multiplex PCR; TCRdb stores just in-frame clones and leaves some out. Found here are over 110,000 clones, 80% to 90% of them singletons; the top ten hold under 1.5%. Sequenced sample: PBMCs. The source of these receptors is a woman aged 25 to 39 in good health and CMV-seronegative. The CDR3 runs from the conserved cysteine through the conserved F or W. The D gene is left open where the match is weak. Clone size is stated in some rows and not others, as once, few, many or a class when expanded.

d_call j_call v_call clone_size cdr3_aa cdr3_nt
NA TRBJ1-1 TRBV19 NA CASSIGGGGNTEAFF TGTGCCAGTAGTATAGGTGGTGGCGGGAACACTGAAGCTTTCTTT
NA TRBJ2-3 TRBV7-6 NA CASSPRVGRDTQYF TGTGCCAGCAGCCCAAGGGTGGGGAGGGATACGCAGTATTTT
NA TRBJ1-2 TRBV28 NA CASSLFDGRMGHGYTF TGTGCCAGCAGTTTATTCGACGGCAGGATGGGTCATGGCTACACCTTC
TRBD1 TRBJ2-7 TRBV7-8 NA CASTRNVGQGAYEQYF TGTGCCAGCACCCGTAACGTGGGACAGGGGGCGTACGAGCAGTACTTC
TRBD1 TRBJ1-1 TRBV6-5 few CASSRGQDRQAFF TGTGCCAGCAGTCGCGGACAGGACCGACAAGCTTTCTTT
TRBD1 TRBJ1-2 TRBV28 once CASSLVGQGAGGYTF TGTGCCAGCAGTTTAGTCGGACAGGGGGCAGGGGGCTACACCTTC
TRBD1 TRBJ1-1 TRBV5-1 NA CASSVGTGAEAFF TGCGCCAGCAGCGTAGGGACAGGGGCTGAAGCTTTCTTT
NA TRBJ1-2 TRBV7-9 once CASSFPGYGYTF TGTGCCAGCAGCTTTCCAGGCTATGGCTACACCTTC
NA TRBJ2-1 TRBV29-1 NA CSGTEGSAAGGYNEQFF TGCAGCGGTACCGAGGGTAGTGCGGCAGGGGGGTACAATGAGCAGTTCTTC
NA TRBJ2-4 TRBV30 NA CAWTRLRSIQYF TGTGCCTGGACAAGGCTTCGGAGCATTCAGTACTTC
NA TRBJ2-5 TRBV28 NA CASSLSNRQETQYF TGTGCCAGCAGTTTATCGAACCGGCAAGAGACCCAGTACTTC